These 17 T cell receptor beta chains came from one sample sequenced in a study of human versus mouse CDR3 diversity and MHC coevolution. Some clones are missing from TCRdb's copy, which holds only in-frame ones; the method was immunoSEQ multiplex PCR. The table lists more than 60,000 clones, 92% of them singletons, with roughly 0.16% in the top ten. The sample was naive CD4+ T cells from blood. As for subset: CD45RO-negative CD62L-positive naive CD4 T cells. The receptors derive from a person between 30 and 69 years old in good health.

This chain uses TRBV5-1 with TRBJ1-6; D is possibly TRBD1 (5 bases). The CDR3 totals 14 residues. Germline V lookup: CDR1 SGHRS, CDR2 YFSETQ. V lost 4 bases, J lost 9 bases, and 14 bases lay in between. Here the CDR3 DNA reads TGCGCCAGCAGCAAAGGGGTGGTTGGTTCACCCCTCCACTTT. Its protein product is CASSKGVVGSPLHF.

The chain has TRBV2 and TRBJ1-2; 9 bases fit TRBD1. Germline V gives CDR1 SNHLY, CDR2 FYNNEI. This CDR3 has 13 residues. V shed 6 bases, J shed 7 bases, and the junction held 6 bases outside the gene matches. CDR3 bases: TGTGCCAGCAGAGACAGGGGGTTGGTTGGCTACACCTTC. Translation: CASRDRGLVGYTF.

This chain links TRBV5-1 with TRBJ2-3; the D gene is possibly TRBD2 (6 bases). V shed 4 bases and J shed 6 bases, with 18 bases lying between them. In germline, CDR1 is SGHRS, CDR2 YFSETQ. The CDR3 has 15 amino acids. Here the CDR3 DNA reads TGCGCCAGCAGCGCTGGGGCGGGGTCTTGGGATACGCAGTATTTT. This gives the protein CASSAGAGSWDTQYF.

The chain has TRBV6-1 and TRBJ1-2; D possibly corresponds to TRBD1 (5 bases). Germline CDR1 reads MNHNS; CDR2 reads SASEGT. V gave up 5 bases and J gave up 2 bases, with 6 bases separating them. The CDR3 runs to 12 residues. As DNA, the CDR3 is TGTGCCAGCAGTAGACAGAACTATGGCTACACCTTC. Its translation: CASSRQNYGYTF.

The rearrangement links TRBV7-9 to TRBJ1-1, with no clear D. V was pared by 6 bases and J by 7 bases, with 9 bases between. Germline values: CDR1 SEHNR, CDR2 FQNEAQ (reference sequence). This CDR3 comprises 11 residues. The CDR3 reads CASSLHSEAFF. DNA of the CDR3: TGTGCCAGCAGTCTACACAGTGAAGCTTTCTTT.

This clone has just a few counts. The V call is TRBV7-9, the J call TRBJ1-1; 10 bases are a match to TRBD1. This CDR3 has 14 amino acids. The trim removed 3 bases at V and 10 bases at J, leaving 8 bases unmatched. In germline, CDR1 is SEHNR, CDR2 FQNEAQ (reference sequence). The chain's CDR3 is CASSLGQGPHGAFF. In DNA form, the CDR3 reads TGTGCCAGCAGCTTGGGACAGGGGCCCCATGGAGCTTTCTTT.

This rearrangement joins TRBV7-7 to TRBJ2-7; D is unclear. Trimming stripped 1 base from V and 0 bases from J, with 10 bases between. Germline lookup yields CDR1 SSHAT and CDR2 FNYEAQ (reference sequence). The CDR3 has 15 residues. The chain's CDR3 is CASSLGADSSYEQYF. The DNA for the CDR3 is TGTGCCAGCAGCTTAGGAGCCGATAGCTCCTACGAGCAGTACTTC. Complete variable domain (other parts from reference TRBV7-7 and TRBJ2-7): GAGVSQSPRYKVTKRGQDVTLRCDPISSHATLYWYQQALGQGPEFLTYFNYEAQPDKSGLPSDRFSAERPEGSISTLTIQRTEQRDSAMYRCASSLGADSSYEQYFGPGTRLTVT.

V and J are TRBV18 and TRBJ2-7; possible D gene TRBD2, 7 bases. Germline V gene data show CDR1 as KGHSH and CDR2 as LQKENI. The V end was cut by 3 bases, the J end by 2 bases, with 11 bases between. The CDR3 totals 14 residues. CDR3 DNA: TGTGCCAGCTCACCGGGAGGGGGGACCTACGAGCAGTACTTC. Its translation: CASSPGGGTYEQYF.

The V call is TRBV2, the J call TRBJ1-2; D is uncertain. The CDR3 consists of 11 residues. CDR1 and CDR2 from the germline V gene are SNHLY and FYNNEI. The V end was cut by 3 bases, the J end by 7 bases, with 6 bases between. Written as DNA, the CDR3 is TGTGCCAGCAGTGAGGACTCTGGCTACACCTTC. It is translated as CASSEDSGYTF. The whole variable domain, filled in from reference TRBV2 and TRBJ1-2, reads EPEVTQTPSHQVTQMGQEVILRCVPISNHLYFYWYRQILGQKVEFLVSFYNNEISEKSEIFDDQFSVERPDGSNFTLKIRSTKLEDSAMYFCASSEDSGYTFGSGTRLTVV.

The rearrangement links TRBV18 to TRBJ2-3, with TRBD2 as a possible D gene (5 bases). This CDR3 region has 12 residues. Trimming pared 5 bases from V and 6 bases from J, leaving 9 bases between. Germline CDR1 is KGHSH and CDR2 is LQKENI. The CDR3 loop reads CASSGLEDTQYF. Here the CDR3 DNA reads TGTGCCAGCTCAGGACTGGAGGATACGCAGTATTTT.

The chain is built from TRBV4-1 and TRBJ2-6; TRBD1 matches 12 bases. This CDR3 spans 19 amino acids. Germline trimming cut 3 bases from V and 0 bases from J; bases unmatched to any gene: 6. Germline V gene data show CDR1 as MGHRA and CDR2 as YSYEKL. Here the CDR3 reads CASSQGQGAPASGANVLTF. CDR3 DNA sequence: TGCGCCAGCAGCCAGGGACAGGGGGCCCCAGCCTCTGGGGCCAACGTCCTGACTTTC.

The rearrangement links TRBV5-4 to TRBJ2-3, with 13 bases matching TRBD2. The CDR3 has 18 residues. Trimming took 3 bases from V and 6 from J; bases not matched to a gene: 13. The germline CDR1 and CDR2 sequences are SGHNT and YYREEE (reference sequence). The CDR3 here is CASSWAQELAGGTDTQYF. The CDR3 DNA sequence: TGTGCCAGCAGCTGGGCACAGGAACTAGCGGGAGGGACTGATACGCAGTATTTT.

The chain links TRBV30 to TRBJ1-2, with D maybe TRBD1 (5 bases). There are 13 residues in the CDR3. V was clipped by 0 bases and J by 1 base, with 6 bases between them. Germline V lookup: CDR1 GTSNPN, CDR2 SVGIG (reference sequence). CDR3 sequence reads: CAWSVDSNYGYTF. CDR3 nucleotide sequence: TGTGCCTGGAGTGTCGACAGTAACTATGGCTACACCTTC. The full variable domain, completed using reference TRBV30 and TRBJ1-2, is SQTIHQWPATLVQPVGSPLSLECTVEGTSNPNLYWYRQAAGRGLQLLFYSVGIGQISSEVPQNLSASRPQDRQFILSSKKLLLSDSGFYLCAWSVDSNYGYTFGSGTRLTVV.

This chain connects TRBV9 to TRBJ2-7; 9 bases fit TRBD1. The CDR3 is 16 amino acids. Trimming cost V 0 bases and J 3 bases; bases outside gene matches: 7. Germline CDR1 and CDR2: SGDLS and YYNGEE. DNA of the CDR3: TGTGCCAGCAGCGTAGGGGGGGGACAGGGCCTCTACGAGCAGTACTTC. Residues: CASSVGGGQGLYEQYF.

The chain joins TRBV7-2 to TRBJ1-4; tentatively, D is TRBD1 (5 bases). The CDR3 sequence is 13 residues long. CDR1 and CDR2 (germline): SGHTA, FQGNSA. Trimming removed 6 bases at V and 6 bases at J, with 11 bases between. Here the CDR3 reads CASRGGNDEKLFF. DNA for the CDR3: TGTGCCAGCAGGGGGGGGAATGATGAAAAACTGTTTTTT.

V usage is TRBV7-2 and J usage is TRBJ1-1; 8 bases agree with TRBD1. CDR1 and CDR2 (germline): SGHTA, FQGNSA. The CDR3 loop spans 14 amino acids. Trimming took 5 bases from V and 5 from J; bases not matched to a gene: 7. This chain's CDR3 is CASSIGQGETEAFF. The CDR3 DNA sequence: TGTGCCAGCAGCATAGGACAGGGCGAAACTGAAGCTTTCTTT.

The CDR3 region is CASQVQALTNSPLHF. The CDR3 DNA reads as TGTGCCAGCCAGGTCCAGGCGCTAACTAATTCACCCCTCCACTTT. The V and J genes are TRBV2 and TRBJ1-6, with unresolved D. Germline CDR1 SNHLY, CDR2 FYNNEI. Trimming shortened V by 8 bases and J by 6 bases, and 17 bases separated the two germline ends. The CDR3 is 15 amino acids.